These 25 T cell receptor beta chains were all obtained from the same sample, sequenced in a study of graft-versus-host responses after intestinal transplantation. Their specific antigens are unknown. Libraries were prepared by immunoSEQ multiplex PCR; TCRdb keeps only in-frame clonotypes and omits some of them. The repertoire includes around 69,000 clones, 90% of them detected once, and approximately 4.1% sits in the top ten. The sample here was unstimulated CD8+ T cells sorted from spleen or lymph node cells, taken before transplant. These receptor sequences come from a human donor who was the organ donor for an intestinal transplant.

The rearrangement uses TRBV10-3 and TRBJ1-5, with D hard to call. This CDR3 spans 15 amino acids. Germline V CDR1 and CDR2: ENHRY, SYGVKD. The germline V and J ends were trimmed by 2 bases and 0 bases, with 8 bases remaining between them. CDR3 residues: CAISELGNSNQPQHF. CDR3 DNA: TGTGCCATCAGTGAGCTAGGCAATAGCAATCAGCCCCAGCATTTT.

The rearrangement uses TRBV7-6 and TRBJ2-1, with a tentative D call TRBD2 (5 bases). Germline CDR1 and CDR2: SGHVS and FNYEAQ. V was shortened by 5 bases and J by 4 bases, with 15 bases between the two germline ends. This CDR3 is 15 amino acids long. The CDR3 sequence is CASSLPRAGYNEQFF. The CDR3, as DNA: TGTGCCAGCAGCCTCCCGAGGGCTGGGTACAATGAGCAGTTCTTC.

The chain uses TRBV6-5 and TRBJ2-7, with D possibly called TRBD1 or TRBD2 (5 bases each). Germline CDR1 MNHEY, CDR2 SVGAGI. The CDR3 loop spans 13 amino acids. V lost 4 bases and J 3 bases, leaving 10 bases between the germline ends. Here the CDR3 reads CASSSSGHYEQYV. CDR3 bases: TGTGCCAGCAGTTCCTCGGGGCACTACGAGCAGTACGTC.

The chain recombines TRBV11-2 with TRBJ2-1; 13 nucleotides line up with TRBD2. CDR1 SGHAT and CDR2 FQNNGV come from the germline V gene. V shed 4 bases and J 8 bases; nucleotides not matched to a gene: 11. This CDR3 is built from 17 residues. The CDR3 sequence is CASSSTRRLAGGDEQFF. For the CDR3, the DNA is TGTGCCAGCAGCTCCACTAGAAGACTAGCGGGGGGCGATGAGCAGTTCTTC.

This chain connects TRBV28 to TRBJ2-5; D possibly corresponds to TRBD1 (5 bases). The germline CDR1 and CDR2 sequences are MDHEN and SYDVKM. This CDR3 region has 13 residues. V gave up 5 bases and J gave up 3 bases, with 10 bases separating them. This CDR3 reads CASSGAAKETQYF. The CDR3 bases are TGTGCCAGCAGTGGGGCAGCCAAAGAGACCCAGTACTTC.

This rearrangement joins TRBV29-1 to TRBJ1-2; D is undetermined. V was shortened by 1 base and J by 4 bases, with 13 bases between the two germline ends. The CDR3 spans 14 residues. Per the germline V gene, CDR1 is SQVTM and CDR2 is ANQGSEA. The CDR3, as DNA: TGCAGCGTTGAAGCGTACAGCTTTGGCTATGGCTACACCTTC. Its translation: CSVEAYSFGYGYTF.

The V gene is TRBV10-3, the J gene TRBJ2-2; possibly TRBD2 for D (5 bases). V was shortened by 4 bases and J by 6 bases, with 27 bases between the two germline ends. From germline, CDR1 is ENHRY and CDR2 SYGVKD. CDR3 length equals 19 residues. CDR3 nucleotide sequence: TGTGCCATCAGTGGCGGCCTCGACTACACCCCAGGAGGTTCCGGGGAGCTGTTTTTT. Translated, it gives CAISGGLDYTPGGSGELFF.

This chain joins TRBV11-2 and TRBJ2-3; D possibly corresponds to TRBD2 (5 bases). CDR3 length: 14 amino acids. Trimming removed 3 bases from V and 7 bases from J, with 14 bases in between. Per the germline V gene, CDR1 is SGHAT and CDR2 is FQNNGV. The CDR3 nucleotides read TGTGCCAGCAGCTTCATCCGGGAACCAAATACGCAGTATTTT. This gives the protein CASSFIREPNTQYF.

This clone has just a few counts. This rearrangement joins TRBV14 to TRBJ1-2, with 7 bases identical to TRBD1. This CDR3 comprises 16 residues. Trimming took 3 bases from V and 4 from J; bases not matched to a gene: 11. Looked up from germline, CDR1 is SGHDN and CDR2 is FVKESK. Here the CDR3 DNA reads TGTGCCAGCAGCCAGGGGACAGCTTACACCCTCTATGGCTACACCTTC. Protein: CASSQGTAYTLYGYTF.

The gene calls are TRBV28 and TRBJ1-1; D call uncertain. V was cut by 3 bases and J by 4 bases, with 12 bases left in between. This CDR3 comprises 14 residues. Germline values: CDR1 MDHEN, CDR2 SYDVKM. The CDR3 here is CASSLKRLGTEAFF. The CDR3 coding sequence is TGTGCCAGCAGTTTGAAGCGGTTGGGCACTGAAGCTTTCTTT.

This sequence joins TRBV28 and TRBJ1-6, with D perhaps TRBD1 (6 bases). From germline, CDR1 is MDHEN and CDR2 SYDVKM. Between the trimmed V and J ends, which lost 6 bases and 8 bases, there was a span of 8 bases. The CDR3 covers 12 residues. The CDR3 loop reads CASSPGDSPLHF. CDR3 DNA sequence: TGTGCCAGCAGCCCAGGGGATTCACCCCTCCACTTT.

The CDR3 region has the DNA TGTGCCAGCAGTTCAGGGGGCAATGAGCAGTTCTTC. This gives the protein CASSSGGNEQFF. The gene calls are TRBV6-1 and TRBJ2-1, with 7 nucleotides matching TRBD1. The CDR3 sequence is 12 residues long. Germline CDR1 reads MNHNS; CDR2 reads SASEGT. J gave up 6 bases and V 5 bases, and 1 base lay outside the gene matches.

The chain carries TRBV28 and TRBJ1-4; D call uncertain. The germline gives CDR1 MDHEN, CDR2 SYDVKM. Trimming removed 5 bases from V and 0 bases from J, with 16 bases in between. This CDR3 is 17 amino acids long. The CDR3 DNA reads TGTGCCAGCAGTCCCTACTTCACAGATCCAACTAATGAAAAACTGTTTTTT. Its protein product is CASSPYFTDPTNEKLFF.

This CDR3 reads CASSWTGRGSNQPQHF. DNA for the CDR3: TGTGCCAGCAGCTGGACAGGCCGCGGTAGCAATCAGCCCCAGCATTTT. This sequence joins TRBV13 and TRBJ1-5; 7 nucleotides match TRBD1. This CDR3 is built from 16 residues. V shed 4 bases and J 0 bases; nucleotides not matched to a gene: 6. Germline CDR1 is PRHDT and CDR2 is FYEKMQ (reference sequence). Drawing the rest from reference TRBV13 and TRBJ1-5, the complete variable domain is AAGVIQSPRHLIKEKRETATLKCYPIPRHDTVYWYQQGPGQDPQFLISFYEKMQSDKGSIPDRFSAQQFSDYHSELNMSSLELGDSALYFCASSWTGRGSNQPQHFGDGTRLSIL.

The chain couples TRBV2 to TRBJ2-5; TRBD2 is a possible D gene (6 bases). Trimming stripped 4 bases from V and 0 bases from J, with 9 bases between. The CDR3 loop spans 14 amino acids. Looked up from germline, CDR1 is SNHLY and CDR2 is FYNNEI. The CDR3 region has the DNA TGTGCCAGCAGTGGTGAGCGGGACCAAGAGACCCAGTACTTC. It specifies CASSGERDQETQYF.

The chain is built from TRBV28 and TRBJ1-1; maybe TRBD1 (6 bases). CDR3 length equals 15 residues. Germline V gene data show CDR1 as MDHEN and CDR2 as SYDVKM. Trimming took 6 bases from V and 1 from J, leaving 15 bases between them. CDR3 in amino acids: CASSLSGAANTEAFF. The CDR3 nucleotides read TGTGCCAGCAGCCTTTCAGGGGCGGCGAACACTGAAGCTTTCTTT.

The chain couples TRBV7-9 to TRBJ2-3; 11 nucleotides align to TRBD2. Trimming removed 4 bases from V and 3 bases from J; junction bases left unmatched: 3. The germline V gene has CDR1 SEHNR and CDR2 FQNEAQ (reference sequence). CDR3 length: 15 amino acids. CDR3 coding DNA: TGTGCCAGCAGCTCGGGACTAGCGGTGACAGATACGCAGTATTTT. It specifies CASSSGLAVTDTQYF.

This sequence joins TRBV6-1 and TRBJ1-2; 9 nucleotides align to TRBD1. CDR1 MNHNS and CDR2 SASEGT come from the germline V gene. Losses at the gene ends were 2 bases for V and 3 bases for J; bases not matched to a gene: 4. The CDR3 runs to 15 residues. The CDR3 is CASSEWGQGDYGYTF. Written as DNA, the CDR3 is TGTGCCAGCAGTGAATGGGGACAGGGTGACTATGGCTACACCTTC.

The CDR3 region is CASSEGGWSPLHF. CDR3 DNA sequence: TGCGCCAGCAGTGAAGGAGGCTGGTCACCCCTCCACTTT. The chain combines TRBV10-2 with TRBJ1-6; D is uncertain. The CDR3 contains 13 residues. V was clipped by 3 bases and J by 10 bases, with 10 bases between them. The V gene's germline CDR1 is WSHSY and CDR2 SAAADI.

The CDR3: CASTTLKSLDRGLPYNEQFF. CDR3 coding DNA: TGTGCCAGCACCACTCTAAAAAGCCTAGACAGGGGCCTACCCTACAATGAGCAGTTCTTC. The rearrangement joins TRBV28 to TRBJ2-1, with 8 bases aligning to TRBD1. CDR1 is MDHEN and CDR2 is SYDVKM in the germline V gene. The CDR3 spans 20 residues. V shed 7 bases and J 2 bases; nucleotides not matched to a gene: 22.

This chain connects TRBV2 to TRBJ1-1; 7 bases are shared with TRBD1. Per the germline V gene, CDR1 is SNHLY and CDR2 is FYNNEI. The CDR3 loop spans 15 amino acids. Trimming cost V 1 base and J 6 bases; bases outside gene matches: 8. In nucleotides, the CDR3 is TGTGCCAGCAGTGAAGAGACAGGGCTTAGGCCTGAAGCTTTCTTT. Encoded protein: CASSEETGLRPEAFF.

The V call is TRBV6-6, the J call TRBJ1-1; TRBD1 might be the D (5 bases). Between the trimmed V and J ends, which lost 4 bases and 4 bases, there was a span of 10 bases. Germline assignment: CDR1 MNHNY and CDR2 SVGAGI (reference sequence). The CDR3 runs to 13 residues. Written as DNA, the CDR3 is TGTGCCAGCAGTTTTCAGGGAAGCACTGAAGCTTTCTTT. Its translation: CASSFQGSTEAFF.

This sequence joins TRBV19 and TRBJ1-5; possible D gene TRBD1, 6 bases. The CDR3 is made up of 17 amino acids. Per the germline V gene, CDR1 is LNHDA and CDR2 is SQIVND (reference sequence). Trimming removed 2 bases at V and 5 bases at J, with 19 bases between. The CDR3 DNA reads TGTGCCAGTAGTATAAAGGGAACAGGGTTGGGGGATCAGCCCCAGCATTTT. It is translated as CASSIKGTGLGDQPQHF.

V usage is TRBV5-6 and J usage is TRBJ1-5; possibly TRBD1 for D (6 bases). The CDR3 runs to 15 residues. Looked up from germline, CDR1 is SGHDT and CDR2 is YYEEEE. V dropped 0 bases and J dropped 3 bases, with 10 bases sitting between them. The CDR3 protein is CASSLDRDNNQPQHF. The CDR3 coding sequence is TGTGCCAGCAGCTTGGACAGGGATAACAATCAGCCCCAGCATTTT.

The J gene is TRBJ1-1, the V gene TRBV9; the D is unclear. Germline CDR1 is SGDLS and CDR2 is YYNGEE. There are 14 residues in the CDR3. The V and J ends lost 0 bases and 7 bases respectively, with 13 bases between them. As DNA, the CDR3 is TGTGCCAGCAGCGTAGAGCCAGGCCCCCATGAAGCTTTCTTT. Its protein product is CASSVEPGPHEAFF.